Listed here are 20 T cell receptor beta chains from one sample, sequenced in a study of regulatory T cells in long-lasting Graves disease listed by TCRdb under 2021. This specimen's time point label, interpreted: persistent/refractory GD, antithyroid drugs over 5 years with positive TRAb. For both TCR sequencing and RNA sequencing, RNA was extracted from PBMCs using TRIzol. To prepare the library, multiplex PCR was applied. Sequenced using an Illumina HiSeq 4000. TCR beta libraries were built with iRepertoire HTBI primers and Arm-PCR amplification of CDR3 regions. The public reads were quality trimmed at Q25 with fastp and then assembled into clones with MiXCR by TCRdb, keeping productive beta chains. Rows are unified per CDR3 protein, each entry keeping the most common DNA and genes. In this sample the table shows around 450,000 distinct CDR3 sequences, roughly a fifth of which occur a single time. Roughly 7.1% of the sample belongs to the ten largest clones.

The specimen comprised peripheral blood mononuclear cells (PBMCs), sampled when the disease was refractory, from a patient treated with antithyroid drugs. The receptors were sampled from a female donor with Graves disease.

V and J are TRBV12-3 or TRBV12-4 and TRBJ1-5; possibly TRBD1 for D (5 bases). Trimming left V 1 base short and J 1 base short, with 17 bases between. The CDR3 contains 18 residues. DNA for the CDR3: TGTGCCAGCAGTTTAGTGTTGAGGGGAATGAGGAGCAATCAGCCCCAGCATTTT. Translated: CASSLVLRGMRSNQPQHF.

Note on this clonotype: A much larger clonotype is one base distant, so this may be a read error. V and J are TRBV20-1 and TRBJ1-4; D call uncertain. CDR3 length equals 12 residues. Trimming took off 7 bases at V and 7 bases at J, with 13 bases between the two ends. CDR1 and CDR2 (germline): DFQATT, SNEGSKA (reference sequence). The CDR3: CSVRGLGEKLFF. The CDR3 nucleotides are TGCAGTGTACGCGGTCTCGGTGAAAAACTGTTTTTT.

A word on this clonotype: The missing conserved phenylalanine or tryptophan at the end of this CDR3 makes a read error likely. The rearrangement joins TRBV6-2 or TRBV6-3 to TRBJ2-7, with a tentative D call TRBD2 (6 bases). V was pared by 0 bases and J by 3 bases, with 12 bases between. This CDR3 has 15 amino acids. Per the germline V gene, CDR1 is MNHEY and CDR2 is SVGEGT. The CDR3 DNA follows: TGTGCCAGCAGTTACTCTAGCGGAAGGAACTACGAGCAGTACTCC. Translating gives CASSYSSGRNYEQYS.

This chain uses TRBV2 with TRBJ2-3; D unclear. The V gene lost 4 bases and the J gene lost 6 bases, with 8 bases spanning the gap. The CDR3 sequence is 12 residues long. Germline V gene sequence: CDR1 SNHLY, CDR2 FYNNEI. CDR3 residues: CASSVTVDTQYF. The CDR3 nucleotides read TGTGCCAGCAGTGTTACGGTGGATACGCAGTATTTT.

This clonotype has just a few counts. The rearrangement joins TRBV19 to TRBJ2-5; D gene unclear. The length of the CDR3 is 16 residues. V was shortened by 6 bases and J by 0 bases, with 17 bases between the two germline ends. CDR1 and CDR2 from the germline V gene are LNHDA and SQIVND (reference sequence). The CDR3 DNA reads as TGTGCCAGTAGGCCCAACCAGGCACCCTACCAAGAGACCCAGTACTTC. It translates to CASRPNQAPYQETQYF.

The V gene is TRBV7-2, the J gene TRBJ1-1, with D uncertain. The CDR3 covers 16 residues. The V end lost 1 base, the J end lost 0 bases, and 12 bases lay between the germline ends. Germline CDR1 SGHTA, CDR2 FQGNSA. The CDR3 coding sequence is TGTGCCAGCAGCTTAGTCTCAGCGGGGTTGAACACTGAAGCTTTCTTT. Residues: CASSLVSAGLNTEAFF.

The chain employs TRBV12-3 or TRBV12-4 and TRBJ2-1, with no clear D. The V gene lost 5 bases and the J gene lost 7 bases, with 12 bases spanning the gap. There are 13 residues in the CDR3. The CDR3 loop reads CASSLRALNEQFF. The CDR3 DNA reads as TGTGCCAGCAGTCTCCGAGCGTTGAATGAGCAGTTCTTC.

This clonotype was seen at least ten times. V gene TRBV2 combines with J gene TRBJ1-5; D not resolved. V was clipped by 4 bases and J by 3 bases, with 10 bases between them. The germline V gene encodes CDR1 SNHLY and CDR2 FYNNEI. The CDR3 length is 14 residues. The CDR3 protein is CASSAAHPNQPQHF. CDR3 nucleotide sequence: TGTGCCAGCAGTGCAGCGCACCCCAATCAGCCCCAGCATTTT.

This clonotype was detected ten times or more. The chain joins TRBV10-1 to TRBJ1-5, with 9 nucleotides matching TRBD1. In germline, CDR1 is WNHNN, CDR2 SYGVQD (reference sequence). The V and J ends lost 3 bases and 5 bases, in that order; junction bases with no gene match: 5. The CDR3 has 15 amino acids. CDR3: CASSDGQGYDQPQHF. Here the CDR3 DNA reads TGCGCCAGCAGTGACGGACAGGGGTACGATCAGCCCCAGCATTTT.

The sample holds many counts of this clonotype. V gene TRBV2 combines with J gene TRBJ1-4, with unresolved D. The CDR3 length is 14 residues. Trimming stripped 5 bases from V and 6 bases from J, with 13 bases between. Germline V lookup: CDR1 SNHLY, CDR2 FYNNEI. The CDR3 is CASSSGRGDEKLFF. Written as DNA, the CDR3 is TGTGCCAGCAGTAGCGGGCGGGGAGATGAAAAACTGTTTTTT.

This clonotype was picked up a small number of times. This chain connects TRBV3-1 to TRBJ1-6; a possible D gene is TRBD1 (6 bases). Germline values: CDR1 LGHDT, CDR2 YNNKEL (reference sequence). CDR3 size: 15 residues. The V and J ends lost 0 bases and 7 bases respectively, with 10 bases between them. This CDR3 reads CASSQEPGANSPLHF. The CDR3 DNA reads as TGTGCCAGCAGCCAAGAGCCGGGGGCGAATTCACCCCTCCACTTT.

This chain uses TRBV7-8 with TRBJ2-2; D is perhaps TRBD1 (5 bases). CDR3 length: 16 amino acids. With 1 base removed from V and 1 base from J, the gap between germline ends came to 10 bases. Germline V gene lookup returns CDR1 SGHVS and CDR2 FQNEAQ. Written as DNA, the CDR3 is TGTGCCAGCAGCTTAGGGACACTGGTGAACACCGGGGAGCTGTTTTTT. Translated: CASSLGTLVNTGELFF.

In this sample, this clonotype turned up many times. V is TRBV27 and J is TRBJ1-4; D gene uncertain. The V and J ends lost 8 bases and 5 bases respectively, with 12 bases between them. Looked up from germline, CDR1 is MNHEY and CDR2 is SMNVEV (reference sequence). The CDR3 loop spans 13 amino acids. In DNA form, the CDR3 reads TGTGCCAGCGAGGACGGATACAATGAAAAACTGTTTTTT. It is translated as CASEDGYNEKLFF.

The V call is TRBV7-2, the J call TRBJ1-1, with a possible D match to TRBD1 (5 bases). Trimming took 5 bases from V and 3 from J, leaving 13 bases between them. The germline V gene has CDR1 SGHTA and CDR2 FQGNSA. The CDR3 has 14 residues. The CDR3 reads CASSTRRQYTEAFF. The CDR3 DNA reads TGTGCCAGCAGCACCCGCCGACAGTACACTGAAGCTTTCTTT.

J is TRBJ1-1 and V is TRBV12-3 or TRBV12-4; possibly TRBD1 for D (6 bases). This CDR3 has 13 residues. V was cut by 6 bases and J by 4 bases, with 12 bases left in between. The CDR3 here is CASRGTGSTEAFF. The CDR3 nucleotides read TGTGCCAGCAGAGGAACAGGGAGCACTGAAGCTTTCTTT.

This clonotype appeared a few times. The rearrangement uses TRBV7-8 and TRBJ2-2; D is undetermined. Trimming took off 5 bases at V and 6 bases at J, with 22 bases between the two ends. The CDR3 spans 17 residues. The V gene's germline CDR1 is SGHVS and CDR2 FQNEAQ. The CDR3 loop reads CASSLHRALVSPGELFF. CDR3 nucleotide sequence: TGTGCCAGCAGCCTACACCGGGCCCTAGTTAGCCCCGGGGAGCTGTTTTTT.

The chain links TRBV11-3 to TRBJ2-7; D possibly uses TRBD1 or TRBD2 (5 bases each). Germline V gene lookup returns CDR1 SGHNT and CDR2 YENEEA. There are 14 residues in the CDR3. Deletions cut 3 bases from V and 6 bases from J, with 15 bases between. The CDR3 loop is CASSFEGSMGEQYF. As DNA, the CDR3 is TGTGCCAGCAGCTTTGAGGGGTCTATGGGCGAGCAGTACTTC.

The sample holds many counts of this clonotype. The J gene is TRBJ1-1, the V gene TRBV12-3 or TRBV12-4, with TRBD1 identical over 9 bases. The CDR3 is 14 amino acids. J lost 6 bases, V lost 6 bases, and 8 bases had no gene match. In DNA form, the CDR3 reads TGTGCCAGCAGAGTCGACAGGGGGTGGCCTGAAGCTTTCTTT. Translation gives CASRVDRGWPEAFF.

The chain couples TRBV7-3 to TRBJ1-1; no firm D call. With 0 bases removed from V and 1 base from J, the gap between germline ends came to 6 bases. The CDR3 spans 14 residues. The germline CDR1 and CDR2 sequences are SGHTA and FQGTGA. The CDR3: CASSLTAANTEAFF. The CDR3 coding sequence is TGTGCCAGCAGCTTAACGGCAGCGAACACTGAAGCTTTCTTT.

The chain recombines TRBV7-2 with TRBJ1-6, with D perhaps matching TRBD1 (5 bases). Trimming stripped 5 bases from V and 6 bases from J, with 17 bases between. Per germline, CDR1 SGHTA and CDR2 FQGNSA. CDR3 size: 16 residues. CDR3 in amino acids: CASSPGTPVANSPLHF. The CDR3 DNA reads TGTGCCAGCAGCCCAGGGACCCCGGTGGCTAATTCACCCCTCCACTTT.